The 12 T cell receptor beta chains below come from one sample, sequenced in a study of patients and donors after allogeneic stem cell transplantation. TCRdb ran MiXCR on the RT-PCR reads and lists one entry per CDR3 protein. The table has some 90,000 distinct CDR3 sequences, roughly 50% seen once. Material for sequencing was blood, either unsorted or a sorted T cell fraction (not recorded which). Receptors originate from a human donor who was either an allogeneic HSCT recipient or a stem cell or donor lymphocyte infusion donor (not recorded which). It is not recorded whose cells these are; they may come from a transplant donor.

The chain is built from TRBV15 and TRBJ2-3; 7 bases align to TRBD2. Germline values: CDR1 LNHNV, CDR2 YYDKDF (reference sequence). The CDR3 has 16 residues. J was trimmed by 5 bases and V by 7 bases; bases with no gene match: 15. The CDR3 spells CATTQRQTSRGDTQYF. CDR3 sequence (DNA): TGTGCCACCACCCAGCGACAGACTAGCCGGGGAGATACGCAGTATTTT.

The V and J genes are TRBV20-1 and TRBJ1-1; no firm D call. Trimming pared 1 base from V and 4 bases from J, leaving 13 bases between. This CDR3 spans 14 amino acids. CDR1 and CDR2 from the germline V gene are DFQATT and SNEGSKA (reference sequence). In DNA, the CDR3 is TGCAGTGCTAGAGGAGGGAACGGGCCCACTGAAGCTTTCTTT. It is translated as CSARGGNGPTEAFF.

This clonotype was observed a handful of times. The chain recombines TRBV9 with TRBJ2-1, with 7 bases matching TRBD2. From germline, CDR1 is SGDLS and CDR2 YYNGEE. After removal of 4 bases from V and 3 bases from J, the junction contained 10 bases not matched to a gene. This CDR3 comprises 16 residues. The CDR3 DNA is TGTGCCAGCAGCTACTCGGCCGGGAGGAACTACAATGAGCAGTTCTTC. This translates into CASSYSAGRNYNEQFF.

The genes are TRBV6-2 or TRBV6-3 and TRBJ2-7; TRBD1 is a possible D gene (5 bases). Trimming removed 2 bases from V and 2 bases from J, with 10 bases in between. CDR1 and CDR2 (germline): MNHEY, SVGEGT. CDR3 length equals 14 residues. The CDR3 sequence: CASSYAGAAYEQYF. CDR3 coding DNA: TGTGCCAGCAGTTACGCTGGGGCGGCCTACGAGCAGTACTTC.

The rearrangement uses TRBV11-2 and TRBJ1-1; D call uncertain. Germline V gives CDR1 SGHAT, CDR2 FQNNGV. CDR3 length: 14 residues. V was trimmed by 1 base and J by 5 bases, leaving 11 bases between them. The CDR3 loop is CASSLGPERTEAFF. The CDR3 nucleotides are TGTGCCAGCAGCTTAGGACCAGAGAGGACTGAAGCTTTCTTT.

The CDR3 DNA reads TGCGCCAGCAGCCAAGTTTCTCCAAATTCACCCCTCCACTTT. Translating it yields CASSQVSPNSPLHF. The genes are TRBV4-3 and TRBJ1-6, with D unclear. The germline CDR1 and CDR2 sequences are LGHNA and YSLEER. V lost 1 base to trimming and J lost 7 bases, with 8 bases between them. This CDR3 has 14 amino acids.

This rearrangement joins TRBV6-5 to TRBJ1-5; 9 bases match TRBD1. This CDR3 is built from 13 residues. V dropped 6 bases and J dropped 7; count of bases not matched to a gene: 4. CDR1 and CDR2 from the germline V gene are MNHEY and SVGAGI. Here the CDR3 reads CASSQQGAQPQHF. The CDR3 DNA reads TGTGCCAGCAGCCAACAGGGGGCCCAGCCCCAGCATTTT.

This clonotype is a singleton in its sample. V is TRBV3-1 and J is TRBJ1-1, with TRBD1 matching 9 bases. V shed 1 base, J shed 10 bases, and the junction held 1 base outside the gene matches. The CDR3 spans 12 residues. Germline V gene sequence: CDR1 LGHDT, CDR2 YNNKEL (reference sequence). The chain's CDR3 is CASSQGDRVAFF. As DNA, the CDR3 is TGTGCCAGCAGCCAAGGGGACAGGGTAGCTTTCTTT.

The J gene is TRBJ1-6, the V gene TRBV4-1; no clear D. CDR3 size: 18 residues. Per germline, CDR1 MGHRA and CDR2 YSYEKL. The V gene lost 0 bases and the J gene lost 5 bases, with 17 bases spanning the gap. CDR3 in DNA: TGCGCCAGCAGCCAAGAAGGAAGGCCCTCCGGAGATAATTCACCCCTCCACTTT. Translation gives CASSQEGRPSGDNSPLHF.

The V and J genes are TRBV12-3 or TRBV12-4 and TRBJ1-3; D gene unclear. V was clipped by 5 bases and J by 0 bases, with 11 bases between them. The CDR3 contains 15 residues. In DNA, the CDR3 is TGTGCCAGCAGTGCCCCCCGGAGCTCTGGAAACACCATATATTTT. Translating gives CASSAPRSSGNTIYF.

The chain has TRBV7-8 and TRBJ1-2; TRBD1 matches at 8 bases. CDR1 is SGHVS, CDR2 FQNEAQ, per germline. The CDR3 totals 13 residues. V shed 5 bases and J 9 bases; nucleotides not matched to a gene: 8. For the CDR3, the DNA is TGTGCCAGCAGCAATGGACAGGGACATTGCTACACCTTC. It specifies CASSNGQGHCYTF.

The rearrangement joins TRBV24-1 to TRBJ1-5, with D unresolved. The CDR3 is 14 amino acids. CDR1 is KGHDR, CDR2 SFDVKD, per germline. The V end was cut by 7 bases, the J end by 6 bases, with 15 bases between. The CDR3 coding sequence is TGTGCCACCAGCCCAGAATGGCGAACTCAGCCCCAGCATTTT. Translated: CATSPEWRTQPQHF.